Reported below is one T cell receptor beta chain. Under the authors' procedure: Estimates of nucleated cell counts were drawn from the amplification of reference gene primers. Data came from immunoSEQ multiplex PCR; TCRdb stores just in-frame clones and leaves some out. The V and J calls and clone size come from that table; D and trimming were worked out from the DNA. The sample shows about 160,000 clones, around 84% of them seen only once. This specimen belongs to a study of blood T cell repertoires in COVID-19. Study background: Both acute and convalescent COVID-19 samples were obtained from the United States, Italy and Spain. T cells, B-cell-depleted T cells, or PBMCs supplied cDNA or gDNA.

From germline, CDR1 is WSHSY and CDR2 SAAADI. Trimming removed 3 bases from V and 6 bases from J, with 20 bases in between. CDR3 length equals 17 residues. The rearrangement uses TRBV10-2 and TRBJ2-2, with D unresolved. The sequence was obtained from a middle-aged man with acute or convalescent COVID-19. The sample comprised peripheral blood. The CDR3 sequence is CASSEFFPSVRPGELFF. The CDR3 DNA is TGCGCCAGCAGTGAATTCTTCCCCAGCGTGAGGCCCGGGGAGCTGTTTTTT.